These 24 T cell receptor beta chains were all obtained from the same sample, sequenced in a study of shared clonotypes between healthy human individuals. Some clones are missing from TCRdb's copy, which holds only in-frame ones; the method was immunoSEQ multiplex PCR. The data hold 1.5 million to 1.9 million clones, with around 98% observed a single time. Sequenced material: naive CD4+ T cells sorted from blood. Subset indicated: CD45RA+ positively selected. The receptors were gathered from a man aged 25 to 40 in good health.

This chain links TRBV28 with TRBJ2-3; the match to TRBD2 covers 7 bases. From germline, CDR1 is MDHEN and CDR2 SYDVKM. The CDR3 consists of 16 residues. The V and J ends lost 3 bases and 1 base, in that order; junction bases with no gene match: 7. The CDR3 is CASSLGGTLRTDTQYF. For the CDR3, the DNA is TGTGCCAGCAGTTTGGGAGGGACTCTCCGCACAGATACGCAGTATTTT. Combining the CDR3 with reference TRBV28 and TRBJ2-3 gives the whole variable domain DVKVTQSSRYLVKRTGEKVFLECVQDMDHENMFWYRQDPGLGLRLIYFSYDVKMKEKGDIPEGYSVSREKKERFSLILESASTNQTSMYLCASSLGGTLRTDTQYFGPGTRLTVL.

J is TRBJ2-2 and V is TRBV5-1, with TRBD2 identical over 12 bases. The CDR3 extends over 20 amino acids. The ends lost 6 bases at V and 5 bases at J; junction bases unmatched: 20. Per the germline V gene, CDR1 is SGHRS and CDR2 is YFSETQ. The CDR3 DNA reads as TGCGCCAGCAACCCCGGGGACCCGGGACTAGCGGGTCTCGTGACCGGGGAGCTGTTTTTT. This encodes CASNPGDPGLAGLVTGELFF.

A single count supports this clone. The chain joins TRBV10-3 to TRBJ2-3, with D possibly being TRBD2 (5 bases). This CDR3 has 14 residues. Trimming cost V 8 bases and J 3 bases, with 15 bases left between them. The germline V gene encodes CDR1 ENHRY and CDR2 SYGVKD. The CDR3 nucleotides are TGTGCCATCGCAACCGAGCCGGGGACAGATACGCAGTATTTT. Amino acid sequence: CAIATEPGTDTQYF.

This clone has only one observation. The chain carries TRBV28 and TRBJ1-5, with no clear D. The CDR3 runs 14 residues. From germline, CDR1 is MDHEN and CDR2 SYDVKM. Trimming took 3 bases from V and 3 from J, leaving 9 bases between them. The CDR3, as DNA: TGTGCCAGCAGTTTGGTAAAGAACAATCAGCCCCAGCATTTT. It codes for CASSLVKNNQPQHF.

The chain couples TRBV4-1 to TRBJ2-5; D might be TRBD1 (5 bases). The length of the CDR3 is 17 residues. The V and J ends lost 0 bases and 2 bases respectively, with 16 bases between them. The germline V gene has CDR1 MGHRA and CDR2 YSYEKL. CDR3: CASSQDNPGLVQETQYF. The CDR3 nucleotides read TGCGCCAGCAGCCAAGATAACCCAGGGCTGGTGCAAGAGACCCAGTACTTC.

J is TRBJ1-3 and V is TRBV5-4; D is ambiguous. This CDR3 is 14 amino acids long. Germline assignment: CDR1 SGHNT and CDR2 YYREEE (reference sequence). V lost 0 bases and J 5 bases, leaving 9 bases between the germline ends. CDR3 protein: CASSLEGSRNTIYF. The CDR3 coding sequence is TGTGCCAGCAGCTTGGAGGGTTCCCGAAACACCATATATTTT.

The chain uses TRBV28 and TRBJ1-2; TRBD1 is a possible D gene (5 bases). V was clipped by 6 bases and J by 3 bases, with 11 bases between them. CDR3 length: 13 residues. Germline values: CDR1 MDHEN, CDR2 SYDVKM. The CDR3 sequence is CASSIQQDYGYTF. The CDR3 coding sequence is TGTGCCAGCAGCATCCAACAGGACTATGGCTACACCTTC.

With regard to this clone: Other DNA sequences in the sample encode the same CDR3. The rearrangement links TRBV6-1 to TRBJ2-1; no clear D gene. The CDR3 contains 13 residues. The germline V gene has CDR1 MNHNS and CDR2 SASEGT. Trimming removed 2 bases at V and 4 bases at J, with 6 bases between. DNA of the CDR3: TGTGCCAGCAGTGAAACGGCTTACAATGAGCAGTTCTTC. Its protein is CASSETAYNEQFF.

The rearrangement uses TRBV5-1 and TRBJ1-4; D gene unclear. Trimming left V 1 base short and J 4 bases short, with 11 bases between. The germline CDR1 and CDR2 sequences are SGHRS and YFSETQ. CDR3 length equals 15 residues. The CDR3 DNA reads as TGCGCCAGCAGCTTGTGGGCAGCCAATAATGAAAAACTGTTTTTT. It codes for CASSLWAANNEKLFF.

The J gene is TRBJ1-2, the V gene TRBV10-3; D might be TRBD1 (6 bases). Germline CDR1 ENHRY, CDR2 SYGVKD. Trimming pared 0 bases from V and 4 bases from J, leaving 18 bases between. The CDR3 loop spans 17 amino acids. The CDR3, as DNA: TGTGCCATCAGTGAGTCGAGCCCATGGCAGGGGTTCTATGGCTACACCTTC. Translating gives CAISESSPWQGFYGYTF.

V is TRBV28 and J is TRBJ1-3; D unresolved. Germline values: CDR1 MDHEN, CDR2 SYDVKM. The V and J ends lost 5 bases and 4 bases respectively, with 18 bases between them. The CDR3 totals 16 residues. CDR3 sequence: CASSPQTVFKGNTIYF. The CDR3 bases are TGTGCCAGCAGTCCACAGACGGTATTTAAAGGAAACACCATATATTTT.

Written as DNA, the CDR3 is TGTGCCAGCAGCCGACGAACGGGGGTTACCTACAATGAGCAGTTCTTC. It codes for CASSRRTGVTYNEQFF. The chain uses TRBV7-8 and TRBJ2-1; possible D gene TRBD2, 6 bases. The CDR3 length is 16 residues. Germline V gene data show CDR1 as SGHVS and CDR2 as FQNEAQ. Trimming left V 5 bases short and J 2 bases short, with 16 bases between.

This chain uses TRBV4-1 with TRBJ1-3; D is unclear. From germline, CDR1 is MGHRA and CDR2 YSYEKL. V lost 2 bases to trimming and J lost 0 bases, with 5 bases between them. The CDR3 runs to 14 residues. CDR3: CASSQLVSGNTIYF. In DNA, the CDR3 is TGCGCCAGCAGCCAACTGGTCTCTGGAAACACCATATATTTT.

The chain recombines TRBV27 with TRBJ1-1; D uncertain. The CDR3 covers 14 residues. Trimming took off 5 bases at V and 3 bases at J, with 13 bases between the two ends. Germline CDR1 and CDR2: MNHEY and SMNVEV (reference sequence). Written as DNA, the CDR3 is TGTGCCAGCAGTCTAGGCGGGGTTGACACTGAAGCTTTCTTT. Translation gives CASSLGGVDTEAFF.

This clone was seen a single time. J is TRBJ1-1 and V is TRBV10-2, with TRBD1 matching over 7 bases. After removal of 6 bases from V and 5 bases from J, the junction contained 3 bases not matched to a gene. The CDR3 sequence is 12 residues long. Germline V gene sequence: CDR1 WSHSY, CDR2 SAAADI. CDR3 nucleotides: TGCGCCAGCAGGCAGGGGGTGACTGAAGCTTTCTTT. It codes for CASRQGVTEAFF.

The chain combines TRBV28 with TRBJ2-3; 8 positions agree with TRBD2. Germline V gives CDR1 MDHEN, CDR2 SYDVKM. The CDR3 contains 15 residues. V trimming: 6 bases; J trimming: 0 bases; junction bases outside the gene matches: 5. CDR3 DNA sequence: TGTGCCAGCAGCTCACTAGCGGCTAGCACAGATACGCAGTATTTT. Translating it yields CASSSLAASTDTQYF.

The rearrangement joins TRBV7-3 to TRBJ2-3; TRBD2 matches at 8 bases. Germline CDR1 SGHTA, CDR2 FQGTGA. With V trimmed by 5 bases and J by 2 bases, 3 bases remained unmatched. The CDR3 length is 14 residues. The CDR3, as DNA: TGTGCCAGCAGCACTAGCGGTGACACAGATACGCAGTATTTT. Amino acid sequence: CASSTSGDTDTQYF.

The chain has TRBV15 and TRBJ1-1; 10 bases are a match to TRBD1. Trimming at V came to 0 bases and at J to 7 bases, leaving 8 bases not matched to a gene. This CDR3 is built from 16 residues. Germline-derived CDR1 and CDR2 are LNHNV and YYDKDF (reference sequence). CDR3 coding DNA: TGTGCCACCAGCAGAGATCGAGGGACAGGGGAAATTGAAGCTTTCTTT. It yields the protein CATSRDRGTGEIEAFF.

CDR3 in DNA: TGCGCCAGCAGCTTGGGCCACTACGGGAACACTGAAGCTTTCTTT. It codes for CASSLGHYGNTEAFF. The chain uses TRBV5-1 and TRBJ1-1, with unresolved D. The V end was cut by 0 bases, the J end by 1 base, with 10 bases between. The CDR3 spans 15 residues. The germline V gene encodes CDR1 SGHRS and CDR2 YFSETQ.

The rearrangement uses TRBV5-5 and TRBJ2-7; tentative D call: TRBD1 (6 bases). From germline, CDR1 is SGHKS and CDR2 YYEKEE (reference sequence). The CDR3 covers 15 residues. V lost 3 bases, J lost 9 bases, and 22 bases lay in between. CDR3 protein: CASSSRDTLNQLQYF. CDR3 bases: TGTGCCAGCAGCTCCCGGGACACCCTGAATCAGTTGCAGTACTTC. The whole variable domain, filled in from reference TRBV5-5 and TRBJ2-7, reads DAGVTQSPTHLIKTRGQQVTLRCSPISGHKSVSWYQQVLGQGPQFIFQYYEKEERGRGNFPDRFSARQFPNYSSELNVNALLLGDSALYLCASSSRDTLNQLQYFGPGTRLTVT.

The chain uses TRBV30 and TRBJ2-2, with a weak D call TRBD1 (6 bases). The CDR3 extends over 16 amino acids. Germline V gene sequence: CDR1 GTSNPN, CDR2 SVGIG (reference sequence). Deletions cut 5 bases from V and 4 bases from J, with 20 bases between. CDR3 sequence (DNA): TGTGCCTGGGACGCAAGGGGGTCAGGCGCCACCGGGGAGCTGTTTTTT. Translating it yields CAWDARGSGATGELFF.

V and J are TRBV30 and TRBJ1-1; TRBD1 is a possible D gene (6 bases). The CDR3 contains 12 residues. Germline V gene data show CDR1 as GTSNPN and CDR2 as SVGIG (reference sequence). V lost 2 bases, J lost 4 bases, and 8 bases lay in between. This chain's CDR3 is CAWSWGATEAFF. The CDR3 DNA sequence: TGTGCCTGGAGTTGGGGGGCCACTGAAGCTTTCTTT. The full variable domain, with the rest looked up from reference TRBV30 and TRBJ1-1, is SQTIHQWPATLVQPVGSPLSLECTVEGTSNPNLYWYRQAAGRGLQLLFYSVGIGQISSEVPQNLSASRPQDRQFILSSKKLLLSDSGFYLCAWSWGATEAFFGQGTRLTVV.

This chain connects TRBV6-5 to TRBJ2-1; D could derive from TRBD1 or TRBD2 (5 bases each). Deletions cut 2 bases from V and 0 bases from J, with 8 bases between. The CDR3 runs to 15 residues. Germline assignment: CDR1 MNHEY and CDR2 SVGAGI. The CDR3 DNA is TGTGCCAGCAGTTACCCAGGGAGCTCCTACAATGAGCAGTTCTTC. It codes for CASSYPGSSYNEQFF.

The genes are TRBV2 and TRBJ2-1, with D uncertain. Germline-derived CDR1 and CDR2 are SNHLY and FYNNEI. Trimming removed 6 bases at V and 5 bases at J, with 11 bases between. This CDR3 is 13 amino acids long. The DNA of the CDR3 is TGTGCCAGCAGGGGCCAGGCGGACAATGAGCAGTTCTTC. This sequence encodes CASRGQADNEQFF. The entire variable domain, with the rest obtained from reference TRBV2 and TRBJ2-1, is as follows: EPEVTQTPSHQVTQMGQEVILRCVPISNHLYFYWYRQILGQKVEFLVSFYNNEISEKSEIFDDQFSVERPDGSNFTLKIRSTKLEDSAMYFCASRGQADNEQFFGPGTRLTVL.